Sequencing of this T cell receptor beta chain was carried out in a study of T cells in Graves' hyperthyroidism and ophthalmopathy. V was trimmed by 1 base and J by 5 bases, leaving 8 bases between them. CDR1 and CDR2 from the germline V gene are LNHDA and SQIVND (reference sequence). This CDR3 comprises 14 residues. Researchers amplified the TCR beta CDR3 regions from RNA transcripts. A set of HTBI primers served as the primers for a first-round RT-PCR of the TCR CDR3. TCRdb reanalysed the multiplex PCR reads using MiXCR and keeps one entry per CDR3 protein. The sample holds a few hundred thousand distinct CDR3 sequences; roughly 20% are singletons and the top ten take approximately 25%. A patient was excluded if there was uncontrolled infection, other autoimmune disease, pregnancy or lactation. Out of more than 8 ml of fresh peripheral blood came the PBMCs.

V gene TRBV19 combines with J gene TRBJ2-2; D ambiguous. This receptor was taken from a man in his late teens or twenties with Graves' hyperthyroidism. Sequenced material: blood. DNA of the CDR3: TGTGCCAGTAGTATAGCCTCCGGGACCGGGGAGCTGTTTTTT. It codes for CASSIASGTGELFF.